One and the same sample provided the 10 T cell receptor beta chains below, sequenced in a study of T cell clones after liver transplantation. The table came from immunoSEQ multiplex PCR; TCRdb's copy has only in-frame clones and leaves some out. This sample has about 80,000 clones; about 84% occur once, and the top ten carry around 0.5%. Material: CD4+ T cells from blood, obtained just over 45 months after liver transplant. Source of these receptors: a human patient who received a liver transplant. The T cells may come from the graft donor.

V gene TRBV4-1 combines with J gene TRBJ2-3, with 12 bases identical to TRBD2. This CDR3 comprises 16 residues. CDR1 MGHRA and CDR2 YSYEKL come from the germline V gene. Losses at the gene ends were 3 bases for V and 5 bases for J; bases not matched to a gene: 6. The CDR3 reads CASSHPAGLAGDTQYF. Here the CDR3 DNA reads TGCGCCAGCAGCCACCCCGCGGGACTAGCGGGAGATACGCAGTATTTT.

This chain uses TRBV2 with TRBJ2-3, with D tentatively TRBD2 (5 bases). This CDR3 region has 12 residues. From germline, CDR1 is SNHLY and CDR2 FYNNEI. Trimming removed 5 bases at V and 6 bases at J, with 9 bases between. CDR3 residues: CASSSGMDTQYF. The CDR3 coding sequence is TGTGCCAGCAGTTCCGGGATGGATACGCAGTATTTT.

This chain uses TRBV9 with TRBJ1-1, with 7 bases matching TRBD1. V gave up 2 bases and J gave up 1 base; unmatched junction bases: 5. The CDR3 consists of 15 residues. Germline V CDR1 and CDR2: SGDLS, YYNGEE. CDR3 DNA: TGTGCCAGCAGCGTGATGACAGGGACGAACACTGAAGCTTTCTTT. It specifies CASSVMTGTNTEAFF.

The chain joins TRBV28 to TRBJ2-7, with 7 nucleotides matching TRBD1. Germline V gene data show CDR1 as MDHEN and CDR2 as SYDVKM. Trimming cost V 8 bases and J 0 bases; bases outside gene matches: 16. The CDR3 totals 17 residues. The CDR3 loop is CASHPSGQARRSYEQYF. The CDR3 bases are TGTGCCAGCCATCCCTCTGGACAGGCGCGCCGCTCCTACGAGCAGTACTTC.

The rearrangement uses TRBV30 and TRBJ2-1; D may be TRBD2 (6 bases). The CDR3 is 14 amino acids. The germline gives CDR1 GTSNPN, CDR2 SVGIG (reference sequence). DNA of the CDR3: TGTGCTTACTACTCAGGACTACTTTGGAGTGAGCAGTTCTTC. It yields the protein CAYYSGLLWSEQFF. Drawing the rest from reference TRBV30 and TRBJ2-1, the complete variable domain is SQTIHQWPATLVQPVGSPLSLECTVEGTSNPNLYWYRQAAGRGLQLLFYSVGIGQISSEVPQNLSASRPQDRQFILSSKKLLLSDSGFYLCAYYSGLLWSEQFFGPGTRLTVL.

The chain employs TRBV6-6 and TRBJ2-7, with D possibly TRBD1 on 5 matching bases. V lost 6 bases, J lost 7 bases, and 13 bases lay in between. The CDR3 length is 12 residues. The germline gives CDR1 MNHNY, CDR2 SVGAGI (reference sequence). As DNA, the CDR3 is TGTGCCAGCAGCCAGGGTCGGCCGGAGCAGTACTTC. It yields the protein CASSQGRPEQYF.

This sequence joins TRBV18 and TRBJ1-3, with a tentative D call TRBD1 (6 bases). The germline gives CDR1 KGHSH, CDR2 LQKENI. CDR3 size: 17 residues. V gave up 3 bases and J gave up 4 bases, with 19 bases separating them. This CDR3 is CASSPTSGTRSGNTIYF. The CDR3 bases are TGTGCCAGCTCACCTACCTCCGGGACAAGAAGCGGAAACACCATATATTTT.

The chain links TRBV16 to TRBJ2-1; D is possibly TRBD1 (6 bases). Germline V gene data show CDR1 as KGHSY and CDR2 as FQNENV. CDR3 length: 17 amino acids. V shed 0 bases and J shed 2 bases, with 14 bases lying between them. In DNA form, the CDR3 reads TGTGCCAGCAGCCAATCGTACGGGACACTTACCTACAATGAGCAGTTCTTC. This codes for CASSQSYGTLTYNEQFF.

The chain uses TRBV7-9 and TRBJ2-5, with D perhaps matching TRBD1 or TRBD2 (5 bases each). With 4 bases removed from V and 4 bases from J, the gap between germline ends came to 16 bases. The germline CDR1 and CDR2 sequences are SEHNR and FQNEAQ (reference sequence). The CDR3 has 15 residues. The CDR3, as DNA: TGTGCCAGCAGCTCCCTGGCTGGGGCGGGAGAGACCCAGTACTTC. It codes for CASSSLAGAGETQYF.

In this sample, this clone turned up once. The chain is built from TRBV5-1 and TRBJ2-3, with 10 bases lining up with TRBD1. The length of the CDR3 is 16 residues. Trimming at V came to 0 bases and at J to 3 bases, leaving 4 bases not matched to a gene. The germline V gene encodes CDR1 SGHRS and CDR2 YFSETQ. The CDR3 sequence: CASSLVGQGSTDTQYF. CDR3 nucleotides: TGCGCCAGCAGCTTGGTGGGACAGGGGTCGACAGATACGCAGTATTTT.